This T cell receptor (beta chain) was retrieved from a study of PD-1 blockade in classical Hodgkin lymphoma. Looking at the study overall: Every 2 weeks, patients got 3 mg/kg intravenous nivolumab.

Measured with immunoSEQ multiplex PCR; TCRdb has only the in-frame clones, and not every one. This table holds over 85,000 clones, about 93% found once. This clone was counted between two and nine times. Time point here: cycle 4 day 1 (C4D1), after less than seven weeks of nivolumab. Every patient relapsed after autologous stem cell transplantation, and brentuximab vedotin exposure varied. This CDR3 spans 12 amino acids. Trimming took off 2 bases at V and 8 bases at J, with 9 bases between the two ends. Germline V CDR1 and CDR2: SGHVS, FQNEAQ. This specimen was peripheral blood mononuclear cells (PBMCs), taken before the fourth cycle of nivolumab. The chain couples TRBV7-8 to TRBJ1-1; D unclear. The receptor's source is a human donor with classical Hodgkin lymphoma. CDR3 amino acids: CASSLLSLEAFF. The CDR3 DNA sequence: TGTGCCAGCAGCTTACTGTCACTCGAAGCTTTCTTT.